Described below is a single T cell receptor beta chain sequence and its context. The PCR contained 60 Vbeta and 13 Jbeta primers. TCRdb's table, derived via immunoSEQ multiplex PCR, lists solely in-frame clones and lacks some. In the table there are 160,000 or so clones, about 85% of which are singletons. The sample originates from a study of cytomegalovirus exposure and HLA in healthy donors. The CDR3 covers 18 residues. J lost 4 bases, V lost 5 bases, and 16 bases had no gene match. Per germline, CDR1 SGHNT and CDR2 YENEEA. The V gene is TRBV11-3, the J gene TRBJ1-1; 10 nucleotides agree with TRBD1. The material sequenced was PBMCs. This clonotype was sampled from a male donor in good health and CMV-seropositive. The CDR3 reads CASSNWAGQGEEGTEAFF. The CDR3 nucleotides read TGTGCCAGCAGCAACTGGGCCGGACAGGGGGAAGAGGGCACTGAAGCTTTCTTT.